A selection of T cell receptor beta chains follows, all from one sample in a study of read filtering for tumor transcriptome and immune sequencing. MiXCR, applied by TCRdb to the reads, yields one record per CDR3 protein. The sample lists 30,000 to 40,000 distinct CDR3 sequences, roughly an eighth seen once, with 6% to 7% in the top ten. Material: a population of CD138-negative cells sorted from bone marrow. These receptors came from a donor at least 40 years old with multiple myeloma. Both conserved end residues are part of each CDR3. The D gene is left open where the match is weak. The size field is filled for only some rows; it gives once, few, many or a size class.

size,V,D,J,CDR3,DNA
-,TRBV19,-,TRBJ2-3,CASSPRTDSVSNQPQYF,TGTGCCAGTAGTCCGCGGACAGACAGCGTAAGCAATCAGCCCCAGTATTTT
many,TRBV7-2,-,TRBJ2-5,CASSLGTQGPGGWF,TGTGCCAGCAGCTTAGGCACTCAGGGTCCCGGGGGTTGGTTC
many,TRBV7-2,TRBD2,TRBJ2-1,CASSARLARSYNEQFF,TGTGCCAGCAGCGCTAGACTAGCGCGCTCCTACAATGAGCAGTTCTTC
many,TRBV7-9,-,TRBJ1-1,CASSSGGGMNTEAFF,TGTGCCAGCAGCTCGGGTGGGGGGATGAACACTGAAGCTTTCTTT
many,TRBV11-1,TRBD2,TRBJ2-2,CASSPGLAGAGELFF,TGTGCCAGCAGCCCTGGACTAGCGGGTGCCGGGGAGCTGTTTTTT
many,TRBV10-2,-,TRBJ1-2,CASSDITEYGYTF,TGCGCCAGCAGTGACATTACAGAGTATGGCTACACCTTC
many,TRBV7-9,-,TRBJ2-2,CASTPGGGPGELFF,TGTGCCAGCACCCCTGGAGGGGGCCCCGGGGAGCTGTTTTTT
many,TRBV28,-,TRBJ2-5,CANSRDAGQTQYF,TGTGCCAACTCAAGGGACGCCGGTCAGACCCAGTACTTC
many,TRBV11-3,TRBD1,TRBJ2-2,CASSPPRGRWAGELFF,TGTGCCAGCAGCCCGCCCAGGGGGCGTTGGGCCGGGGAGCTGTTTTTT
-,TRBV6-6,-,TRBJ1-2,CASTNRVPGYTF,TGTGCCAGCACCAACAGGGTGCCTGGCTACACATTC
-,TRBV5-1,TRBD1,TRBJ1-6,CASSTLPTGGRNSPPHF,TGCGCCAGCAGCACCCTCCCGACAGGGGGTAGGAATTCACCCCCCCACTTT
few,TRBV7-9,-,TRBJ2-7,CASSSNIGFEQYF,TGTGCCAGCAGCTCAAATATAGGTTTCGAGCAGTACTTC
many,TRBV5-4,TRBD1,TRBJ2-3,CASSQGQGSTDTQYF,TGTGCCAGCAGCCAGGGACAGGGCAGCACAGATACGCAGTATTTT
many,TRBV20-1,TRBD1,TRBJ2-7,CSARDRLSYEQYF,TGCAGTGCTAGGGACAGGTTATCCTACGAGCAGTACTTC
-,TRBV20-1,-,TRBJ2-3,CSAELAQSTDTQYF,TGCAGCGCGGAGCTAGCACAAAGTACAGATACGCAGTATTTT
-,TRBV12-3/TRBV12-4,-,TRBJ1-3,CASRFFGTISGNTIYF,TGTGCCAGCAGGTTCTTCGGGACTATCTCTGGAAACACCATATATTTT
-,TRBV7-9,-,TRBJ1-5,CASSQDGNQPQHF,TGTGCCAGCAGCCAGGACGGAAATCAGCCCCAGCATTTT
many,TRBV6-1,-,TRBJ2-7,CASSLGTYRYEQYF,TGTGCCAGCAGCCTCGGGACATACCGTTACGAGCAGTACTTC
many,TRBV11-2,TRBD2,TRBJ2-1,CASTLFHGGGTYNEQFF,TGTGCCAGCACCCTATTTCACGGGGGGGGGACCTACAATGAGCAGTTCTTC